One sample yielded the 19 T cell receptor beta chains listed below, sequenced in a study of PD-L1 blockade in urothelial cancer. Time point noted: peripheral blood 6 weeks after treatment start. Assay: immunoSEQ multiplex PCR; the TCRdb copy retains only in-frame clones and omits some. The table lists 48,000 or so clones, 80% to 90% of them singletons. The sample here was PBMCs, taken around atezolizumab (anti-PD-L1) treatment. The receptors stem from a man in his 70s with urothelial cancer.

The chain has TRBV18 and TRBJ1-1; perhaps TRBD1 as D (6 bases). CDR1 KGHSH and CDR2 LQKENI come from the germline V gene. V was trimmed by 4 bases and J by 3 bases, leaving 18 bases between them. The CDR3 has 16 amino acids. CDR3 sequence reads: CASSLSGGGADTEAFF. Written as DNA, the CDR3 is TGTGCCAGCTCACTTTCCGGCGGGGGCGCGGACACTGAAGCTTTCTTT.

The J gene is TRBJ1-1, the V gene TRBV4-2, with 8 bases fitting TRBD1. The ends lost 2 bases at V and 8 bases at J; junction bases unmatched: 7. This CDR3 contains 14 residues. The germline gives CDR1 LGHNA, CDR2 YNFKEQ. The CDR3 DNA reads as TGTGCCAGCAGCCAACCCGGACAGGGCGAAGAAGCTTTCTTT. It is translated as CASSQPGQGEEAFF.

Only a few counts were recorded for this clone. The rearrangement links TRBV2 to TRBJ2-7; possible D gene TRBD2, 6 bases. The germline gives CDR1 SNHLY, CDR2 FYNNEI. Trimming stripped 7 bases from V and 5 bases from J, with 15 bases between. The CDR3 spans 13 residues. CDR3 DNA sequence: TGTGCCAGCATGGAAGCGGAGGGTGACGAGCAGTACTTC. Protein sequence: CASMEAEGDEQYF.

The chain has TRBV5-1 and TRBJ2-7, with D possibly TRBD2 on 6 matching bases. Looked up from germline, CDR1 is SGHRS and CDR2 is YFSETQ. The ends were cut back, 0 bases at V and 0 bases at J, with 7 bases in the middle. The CDR3 covers 14 residues. CDR3 nucleotides: TGCGCCAGCAGCTTGGACGGGAGCTCCTACGAGCAGTACTTC. Encoded protein: CASSLDGSSYEQYF.

V gene TRBV2 combines with J gene TRBJ2-7; TRBD1 matches at 8 bases. Germline V gene data show CDR1 as SNHLY and CDR2 as FYNNEI. V trimming: 7 bases; J trimming: 6 bases; junction bases outside the gene matches: 11. The CDR3 spans 14 residues. This CDR3 is CASNQDRVGSEQYF. In DNA, the CDR3 is TGTGCCAGCAATCAGGACAGGGTCGGTAGCGAGCAGTACTTC.

This clone was detected only once. The chain employs TRBV6-1 and TRBJ2-3; D not certain. This CDR3 spans 15 amino acids. The ends were cut back, 5 bases at V and 0 bases at J, with 12 bases in the middle. The V gene's germline CDR1 is MNHNS and CDR2 SASEGT. The CDR3 DNA sequence: TGTGCCAGCAGTCCCTCCGACACTAGCACAGATACGCAGTATTTT. It is translated as CASSPSDTSTDTQYF.

V and J are TRBV19 and TRBJ2-3; weak D call: TRBD2 (5 bases). V was cut by 5 bases and J by 2 bases, with 17 bases left in between. The CDR3 covers 16 residues. In germline, CDR1 is LNHDA, CDR2 SQIVND (reference sequence). The CDR3 sequence: CASSLSRTQDTDTQYF. Written as DNA, the CDR3 is TGTGCCAGTAGTCTCTCCAGGACTCAAGACACAGATACGCAGTATTTT.

The chain joins TRBV30 to TRBJ2-5, with 7 positions matching TRBD1. The germline gives CDR1 GTSNPN, CDR2 SVGIG (reference sequence). The CDR3 runs 13 residues. V trimming: 1 base; J trimming: 3 bases; junction bases outside the gene matches: 2. The CDR3 is CAWSAGTEETQYF. The CDR3 bases are TGTGCCTGGAGTGCTGGGACAGAAGAGACCCAGTACTTC.

This chain connects TRBV19 to TRBJ1-1, with D uncertain. V dropped 7 bases and J dropped 4 bases, with 19 bases sitting between them. The CDR3 runs to 15 residues. Germline loops: CDR1 LNHDA, CDR2 SQIVND (reference sequence). DNA for the CDR3: TGTGCCAGTACTCCTACGCGACGCACAGTCACTGAAGCTTTCTTT. Its translation: CASTPTRRTVTEAFF.

This rearrangement joins TRBV5-1 to TRBJ1-1, with 7 bases identical to TRBD1. Germline V gene data show CDR1 as SGHRS and CDR2 as YFSETQ. This CDR3 is 15 amino acids long. J gave up 8 bases and V 4 bases, and 14 bases lay outside the gene matches. Here the CDR3 reads CASSGPGTDNLEAFF. The CDR3, as DNA: TGCGCCAGCAGCGGACCCGGGACAGACAACTTAGAAGCTTTCTTT.

The chain combines TRBV5-1 with TRBJ2-5; 11 nucleotides agree with TRBD1. Germline V gene data show CDR1 as SGHRS and CDR2 as YFSETQ. V gave up 1 base and J gave up 2 bases; unmatched junction bases: 4. CDR3 length: 16 amino acids. CDR3 coding DNA: TGCGCCAGCAGCTTGATGGGACAGGGGGGACAAGAGACCCAGTACTTC. Residues: CASSLMGQGGQETQYF.

The genes are TRBV30 and TRBJ2-7; D is uncertain. V lost 7 bases to trimming and J lost 3 bases, with 13 bases between them. This CDR3 comprises 12 residues. Germline lookup yields CDR1 GTSNPN and CDR2 SVGIG (reference sequence). CDR3 residues: CAFLESGYEQYF. The CDR3 DNA is TGTGCCTTCCTCGAGTCAGGCTACGAGCAGTACTTC.

This chain joins TRBV10-3 and TRBJ2-1; TRBD2 is a possible D gene (6 bases). This CDR3 is built from 14 residues. With 8 bases removed from V and 0 bases from J, the gap between germline ends came to 11 bases. Germline V gives CDR1 ENHRY, CDR2 SYGVKD. CDR3 residues: CAISSDSSYNEQFF. Here the CDR3 DNA reads TGTGCCATCTCTAGCGATAGCTCCTACAATGAGCAGTTCTTC.

The chain has TRBV7-8 and TRBJ2-7; TRBD1 might be the D (5 bases). The V end lost 0 bases, the J end lost 10 bases, and 22 bases lay between the germline ends. The CDR3 covers 16 residues. Germline values: CDR1 SGHVS, CDR2 FQNEAQ. The CDR3 DNA is TGTGCCAGCAGCTTAGCGAACCCCAGGGTTAGCAGAGATCAGTACTTC. Amino acid sequence: CASSLANPRVSRDQYF.

V usage is TRBV2 and J usage is TRBJ2-7, with D tentatively TRBD2 (6 bases). The CDR3 spans 14 residues. V was cut by 4 bases and J by 6 bases, with 16 bases left in between. The germline gives CDR1 SNHLY, CDR2 FYNNEI. The CDR3 is CASSGGDGFSEQYF. The CDR3, as DNA: TGTGCCAGCAGTGGCGGGGACGGATTCAGCGAGCAGTACTTC.

The chain joins TRBV5-6 to TRBJ2-7; 8 nucleotides align to TRBD1. The CDR3 has 13 residues. CDR1 SGHDT and CDR2 YYEEEE come from the germline V gene. Trimming cost V 3 bases and J 7 bases; bases outside gene matches: 6. CDR3 in amino acids: CASSWDRRMEQYF. The CDR3 bases are TGTGCCAGCAGCTGGGACAGGAGGATGGAGCAGTACTTC.

The chain carries TRBV5-1 and TRBJ2-3, with TRBD2 identical over 8 bases. The CDR3 is 17 amino acids. CDR1 and CDR2 from the germline V gene are SGHRS and YFSETQ. V was clipped by 0 bases and J by 2 bases; unmatched bases: 8. The CDR3 region has the DNA TGCGCCAGCAGCTTGGGATCGGTAGCGGGGATCACAGATACGCAGTATTTT. Amino acids: CASSLGSVAGITDTQYF.

This chain joins TRBV6-6 and TRBJ2-7, with D perhaps matching TRBD1 (6 bases). Germline V gene sequence: CDR1 MNHNY, CDR2 SVGAGI (reference sequence). This CDR3 has 15 residues. V was trimmed by 2 bases and J by 4 bases, leaving 15 bases between them. The CDR3 is CASSYPTRGAYEQYF. The CDR3 DNA follows: TGTGCCAGCAGTTACCCGACCAGGGGAGCGTACGAGCAGTACTTC.

CDR3: CASSEGQGARETQYF. In nucleotides, the CDR3 is TGTGCCAGCAGCGAGGGACAGGGGGCGCGGGAGACCCAGTACTTC. The V and J genes are TRBV7-2 and TRBJ2-5; 12 bases are shared with TRBD1. CDR1 is SGHTA and CDR2 is FQGNSA in the germline V gene. Germline trimming cut 5 bases from V and 5 bases from J; bases unmatched to any gene: 6. This CDR3 is 15 amino acids long. Based on the CDR3 plus reference TRBV7-2 and TRBJ2-5, the full variable domain is GAGVSQSPSNKVTEKGKDVELRCDPISGHTALYWYRQSLGQGLEFLIYFQGNSAPDKSGLPSDRFSAERTGGSVSTLTIQRTQQEDSAVYLCASSEGQGARETQYFGPGTRLLVL.